This T cell receptor beta chain was captured by sequencing in a study of T cell repertoires in cytomegalovirus infection. The length of the CDR3 is 15 residues. CDR1 and CDR2 from the germline V gene are SNHLY and FYNNEI. Trimming cost V 5 bases and J 2 bases; bases outside gene matches: 6. In TCRdb, the reads were re-called with MiXCR into one record per CDR3 protein. Of approximately 700,000 distinct CDR3 sequences in the sample, roughly 35% were seen once. The gene calls are TRBV2 and TRBJ2-3; the match to TRBD1 covers 8 bases. Sequences were obtained from PBMCs. This clonotype was sampled from a human donor in good health (CMV status not recorded). Some clones in this sample may be carry-over from other donors' samples. The CDR3 loop reads CASSLDRAITDTQYF. CDR3 coding DNA: TGTGCCAGCAGTTTGGACAGGGCCATCACAGATACGCAGTATTTT.